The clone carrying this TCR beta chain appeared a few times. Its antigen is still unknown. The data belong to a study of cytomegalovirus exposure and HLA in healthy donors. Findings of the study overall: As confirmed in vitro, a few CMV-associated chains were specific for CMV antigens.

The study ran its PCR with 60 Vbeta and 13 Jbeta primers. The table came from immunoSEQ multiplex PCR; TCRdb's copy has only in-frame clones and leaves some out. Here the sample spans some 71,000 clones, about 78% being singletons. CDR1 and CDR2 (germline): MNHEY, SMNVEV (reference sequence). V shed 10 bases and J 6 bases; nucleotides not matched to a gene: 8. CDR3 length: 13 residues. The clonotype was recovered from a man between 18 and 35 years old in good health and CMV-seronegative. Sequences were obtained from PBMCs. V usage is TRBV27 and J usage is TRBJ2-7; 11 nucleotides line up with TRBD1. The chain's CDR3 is CATRRGTGGEQYF. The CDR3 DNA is TGTGCCACACGCCGCGGGACAGGGGGCGAGCAGTACTTC.